These 28 T cell receptor beta chains were all obtained from the same sample, sequenced in a study of blood T cell repertoires in COVID-19. Produced via immunoSEQ multiplex PCR; TCRdb's table is partial and in-frame only. The data show roughly 130,000 clones, approximately 80% seen once. The sample consisted of PBMCs or T cells enriched from blood (not recorded which). The receptor source for this set is a man between 50 and 59 years old who had recovered from COVID-19.

Here the CDR3 DNA reads TGCGCCAGCAGCGGACCACCCCGACAGGGTGTCAATGAGCAGTTCTTC. Its translation: CASSGPPRQGVNEQFF. The V and J genes are TRBV5-1 and TRBJ2-1; 7 positions agree with TRBD1. The CDR3 runs to 16 residues. V lost 4 bases, J lost 6 bases, and 13 bases stayed unmatched. CDR1 and CDR2 from the germline V gene are SGHRS and YFSETQ.

The chain is built from TRBV7-2 and TRBJ1-4; the match to TRBD1 covers 9 bases. Trimming at V came to 5 bases and at J to 8 bases, leaving 6 bases not matched to a gene. The CDR3 covers 14 residues. The V gene's germline CDR1 is SGHTA and CDR2 FQGNSA. The CDR3 region has the DNA TGTGCCAGCAGCCGGGACAGGGTAAACGAAAAACTGTTTTTT. Translating gives CASSRDRVNEKLFF.

The genes are TRBV29-1 and TRBJ2-1; 10 nucleotides line up with TRBD1. The trim removed 7 bases at V and 6 bases at J, leaving 3 bases unmatched. CDR3 length: 12 residues. CDR1 and CDR2 from the germline V gene are SQVTM and ANQGSEA. CDR3 sequence: CSGGQGGNEQFF. CDR3 nucleotides: TGCAGCGGCGGACAGGGGGGCAATGAGCAGTTCTTC.

The rearrangement links TRBV7-2 to TRBJ1-3; the match to TRBD1 covers 8 bases. Trimming cost V 1 base and J 5 bases; bases outside gene matches: 7. Germline CDR1 reads SGHTA; CDR2 reads FQGNSA. CDR3 length equals 16 residues. CDR3 region: CASSLVGRTGRNTIYF. Here the CDR3 DNA reads TGTGCCAGCAGCTTAGTAGGTCGGACAGGGAGAAACACCATATATTTT.

The chain joins TRBV5-1 to TRBJ2-2, with TRBD1 identical over 7 bases. The germline CDR1 and CDR2 sequences are SGHRS and YFSETQ. V was pared by 4 bases and J by 3 bases, with 6 bases of the junction left unmatched. CDR3 length equals 15 residues. The CDR3 DNA reads TGCGCCAGCAGCCCGACAGGGTCGTACACCGGGGAGCTGTTTTTT. Translation gives CASSPTGSYTGELFF.

In its sample, this clone was seen a few times. This chain uses TRBV6-5 with TRBJ1-6; D is undetermined. This CDR3 is 15 amino acids long. The germline CDR1 and CDR2 sequences are MNHEY and SVGAGI. With 6 bases removed from V and 7 bases from J, the gap between germline ends came to 16 bases. CDR3 in amino acids: CASRARGLENSPLHF. CDR3 sequence (DNA): TGTGCCAGCAGGGCGCGGGGATTGGAGAATTCACCCCTCCACTTT.

V and J are TRBV7-2 and TRBJ2-2; D possibly corresponds to TRBD2 (6 bases). This CDR3 region has 15 residues. Germline V gene sequence: CDR1 SGHTA, CDR2 FQGNSA. V shed 2 bases and J shed 5 bases, with 12 bases lying between them. The CDR3 coding sequence is TGTGCCAGCAGCTTATTCGGCGGGGAAACCGGGGAGCTGTTTTTT. As protein: CASSLFGGETGELFF.

This clone appeared a single time. This chain links TRBV18 with TRBJ2-7, with D possibly TRBD1 on 6 matching bases. The CDR3 runs 17 residues. Deletions cut 2 bases from V and 1 base from J, with 18 bases between. Germline assignment: CDR1 KGHSH and CDR2 LQKENI. CDR3 region: CASSPKQGGTSSYEQYF. Here the CDR3 DNA reads TGTGCCAGCTCACCAAAACAGGGTGGGACCTCTTCCTACGAGCAGTACTTC.

This clone has just a few counts. V and J are TRBV5-1 and TRBJ2-2; D gene uncertain. Germline assignment: CDR1 SGHRS and CDR2 YFSETQ. The CDR3 sequence is 15 residues long. The V end was cut by 0 bases, the J end by 0 bases, with 6 bases between. The DNA of the CDR3 is TGCGCCAGCAGCTTGGGGGCTGCGAACACCGGGGAGCTGTTTTTT. Residues: CASSLGAANTGELFF.

The chain links TRBV7-6 to TRBJ2-7; D possibly corresponds to TRBD1 (5 bases). V was pared by 3 bases and J by 1 base, with 10 bases between. The CDR3 runs to 14 residues. Germline loops: CDR1 SGHVS, CDR2 FNYEAQ. CDR3 DNA sequence: TGTGCCAGCAGCTTTGTCCAGGGTTCCTACGAGCAGTACTTC. Translation: CASSFVQGSYEQYF.

This clone appeared a few times. The rearrangement joins TRBV11-2 to TRBJ2-2; 7 bases are a match to TRBD2. The CDR3 consists of 15 residues. CDR1 and CDR2 (germline): SGHAT, FQNNGV. J lost 4 bases, V lost 5 bases, and 7 bases had no gene match. The CDR3 loop is CASSRGGGATGELFF. The CDR3 nucleotides read TGTGCCAGCAGCCGAGGCGGGGGTGCCACCGGGGAGCTGTTTTTT. Drawing the rest from reference TRBV11-2 and TRBJ2-2, the complete variable domain is EAGVAQSPRYKIIEKRQSVAFWCNPISGHATLYWYQQILGQGPKLLIQFQNNGVVDDSQLPKDRFSAERLKGVDSTLKIQPAKLEDSAVYLCASSRGGGATGELFFGEGSRLTVL.

The chain employs TRBV12-3 or TRBV12-4 and TRBJ1-6, with D unresolved. V was trimmed by 11 bases and J by 4 bases, leaving 12 bases between them. CDR3 length: 13 amino acids. In DNA form, the CDR3 reads TGTGCCTTCGCCCTTAGATATAATTCACCCCTCCACTTT. It codes for CAFALRYNSPLHF.

The rearrangement links TRBV30 to TRBJ2-4; D uncertain. This CDR3 spans 13 amino acids. Trimming stripped 1 base from V and 8 bases from J, with 12 bases between. Germline V gene lookup returns CDR1 GTSNPN and CDR2 SVGIG (reference sequence). The CDR3 sequence: CAWSGYLTDIQYF. In nucleotides, the CDR3 is TGTGCCTGGAGTGGCTACCTAACCGACATTCAGTACTTC.

CDR3: CASSSGGGGYNEQFF. The CDR3, as DNA: TGTGCCAGCAGTTCGGGAGGGGGGGGCTACAATGAGCAGTTCTTC. The chain has TRBV27 and TRBJ2-1; 8 bases match TRBD2. The V segment lost 4 bases and the J segment 3 bases; nucleotides outside the gene matches: 5. The CDR3 consists of 15 residues. Germline V CDR1 and CDR2: MNHEY, SMNVEV (reference sequence).

V usage is TRBV6-5 and J usage is TRBJ1-6, with D unresolved. CDR1 is MNHEY, CDR2 SVGAGI, per germline. The CDR3 has 15 residues. The V end lost 7 bases, the J end lost 3 bases, and 13 bases lay between the germline ends. The CDR3 spells CASKPRSLYNSPLHF. Written as DNA, the CDR3 is TGTGCCAGCAAGCCCCGATCCCTCTATAATTCACCCCTCCACTTT.

This chain uses TRBV20-1 with TRBJ2-6; 10 nucleotides match TRBD1. This CDR3 has 18 amino acids. From germline, CDR1 is DFQATT and CDR2 SNEGSKA (reference sequence). The ends lost 6 bases at V and 0 bases at J; junction bases unmatched: 11. The CDR3 DNA follows: TGCAGTGCCAGTCGGGGGGGACAGGGGAGCTCTGGGGCCAACGTCCTGACTTTC. It is translated as CSASRGGQGSSGANVLTF.

The rearrangement joins TRBV24-1 to TRBJ1-5; 8 bases are a match to TRBD1. The V and J ends lost 9 bases and 0 bases, in that order; junction bases with no gene match: 12. This CDR3 comprises 17 residues. Germline-derived CDR1 and CDR2 are KGHDR and SFDVKD. The CDR3 here is CATRGQGGRNSNQPQHF. The CDR3 DNA reads TGTGCCACCCGCGGACAGGGAGGACGGAATAGCAATCAGCCCCAGCATTTT.

The gene calls are TRBV19 and TRBJ2-3; 11 bases map to TRBD1. CDR3 length: 15 amino acids. Germline CDR1 LNHDA, CDR2 SQIVND (reference sequence). The V and J ends lost 10 bases and 3 bases, in that order; junction bases with no gene match: 9. CDR3 in amino acids: CATRSGQGATDTQYF. The CDR3 region has the DNA TGTGCCACGCGATCCGGACAGGGGGCGACAGATACGCAGTATTTT.

The rearrangement uses TRBV9 and TRBJ1-5; 7 bases fit TRBD1. The ends lost 0 bases at V and 11 bases at J; junction bases unmatched: 14. Per the germline V gene, CDR1 is SGDLS and CDR2 is YYNGEE. The CDR3 is 16 residues long. In nucleotides, the CDR3 is TGTGCCAGCAGCGTAGCTACGGACAGGCCCCCTTTGGCCCAGCATTTT. Residues: CASSVATDRPPLAQHF.

This clone was detected once. The chain has TRBV6-5 and TRBJ1-2; 7 nucleotides match TRBD1. The germline V gene has CDR1 MNHEY and CDR2 SVGAGI. The CDR3 has 13 amino acids. Germline trimming cut 4 bases from V and 3 bases from J; bases unmatched to any gene: 2. CDR3 DNA sequence: TGTGCCAGCAGTTTTGACAGGGACTATGGCTACACCTTC. It codes for CASSFDRDYGYTF.

The chain is built from TRBV18 and TRBJ2-7, with no clear D. Trimming removed 2 bases from V and 5 bases from J, with 10 bases in between. Germline V CDR1 and CDR2: KGHSH, LQKENI. This CDR3 is built from 13 residues. CDR3 bases: TGTGCCAGCTCACCAAGTCGGAGTAACGAGCAGTACTTC. This codes for CASSPSRSNEQYF.

The chain employs TRBV4-1 and TRBJ1-6; D perhaps matches TRBD1 (6 bases). V lost 1 base to trimming and J lost 1 base, with 20 bases between them. The CDR3 sequence is 20 residues long. Germline loops: CDR1 MGHRA, CDR2 YSYEKL. CDR3 loop: CASSQGGGASGSSYNSPLHF. The DNA for the CDR3 is TGCGCCAGCAGCCAAGGCGGGGGGGCGTCGGGTTCGTCCTATAATTCACCCCTCCACTTT.

This chain uses TRBV6-6 with TRBJ1-1, with a tentative D call TRBD1 (6 bases). This CDR3 is 15 amino acids long. Looked up from germline, CDR1 is MNHNY and CDR2 is SVGAGI (reference sequence). V lost 0 bases and J lost 0, with 8 bases in between. The CDR3 bases are TGTGCCAGCAGTTACTCGGGACAAATGAACACTGAAGCTTTCTTT. Its translation is CASSYSGQMNTEAFF.

The chain employs TRBV15 and TRBJ2-3; possible D gene TRBD2, 5 bases. Germline V gene data show CDR1 as LNHNV and CDR2 as YYDKDF (reference sequence). The CDR3 loop spans 13 amino acids. V was clipped by 4 bases and J by 1 base, with 6 bases between them. This CDR3 reads CATSNGGTDTQYF. The CDR3 region has the DNA TGTGCCACCAGCAACGGGGGCACAGATACGCAGTATTTT.

This rearrangement joins TRBV3-1 (or the pseudogene TRBV3-2) to TRBJ1-5; perhaps TRBD1 as D (5 bases). CDR3 size: 13 residues. The V end was cut by 5 bases, the J end by 11 bases, with 16 bases between. Germline V lookup: CDR1 LGHDT, CDR2 YNNKEL (reference sequence). CDR3: CASSETRGGAQHF. The CDR3 DNA follows: TGTGCCAGCAGCGAAACCCGGGGAGGGGCCCAGCATTTT.

The chain links TRBV6-2 or TRBV6-3 to TRBJ1-5; maybe TRBD1 (5 bases). V lost 5 bases to trimming and J lost 6 bases, with 20 bases between them. Germline CDR1 reads MNHEY; CDR2 reads SVGEGT. This CDR3 comprises 16 residues. This CDR3 reads CASSPTRWGVGQPQHF. Written as DNA, the CDR3 is TGTGCCAGCAGTCCAACCCGGTGGGGGGTTGGTCAGCCCCAGCATTTT.

The V and J genes are TRBV5-5 and TRBJ2-7; D ambiguous. This CDR3 is 14 amino acids long. The germline V gene has CDR1 SGHKS and CDR2 YYEKEE (reference sequence). V lost 5 bases, J lost 0 bases, and 12 bases lay in between. In DNA form, the CDR3 reads TGTGCCAGCAGTTCCCCTAGAAGCTCCTACGAGCAGTACTTC. This gives the protein CASSSPRSSYEQYF.

The chain has TRBV27 and TRBJ1-1, with D possibly matching TRBD1 (5 bases). With 5 bases removed from V and 4 bases from J, the gap between germline ends came to 14 bases. The CDR3 sequence is 14 residues long. Germline V gene data show CDR1 as MNHEY and CDR2 as SMNVEV (reference sequence). The CDR3 DNA is TGTGCCAGCAGTGACGGGGGGGTGGGCACTGAAGCTTTCTTT. This codes for CASSDGGVGTEAFF.